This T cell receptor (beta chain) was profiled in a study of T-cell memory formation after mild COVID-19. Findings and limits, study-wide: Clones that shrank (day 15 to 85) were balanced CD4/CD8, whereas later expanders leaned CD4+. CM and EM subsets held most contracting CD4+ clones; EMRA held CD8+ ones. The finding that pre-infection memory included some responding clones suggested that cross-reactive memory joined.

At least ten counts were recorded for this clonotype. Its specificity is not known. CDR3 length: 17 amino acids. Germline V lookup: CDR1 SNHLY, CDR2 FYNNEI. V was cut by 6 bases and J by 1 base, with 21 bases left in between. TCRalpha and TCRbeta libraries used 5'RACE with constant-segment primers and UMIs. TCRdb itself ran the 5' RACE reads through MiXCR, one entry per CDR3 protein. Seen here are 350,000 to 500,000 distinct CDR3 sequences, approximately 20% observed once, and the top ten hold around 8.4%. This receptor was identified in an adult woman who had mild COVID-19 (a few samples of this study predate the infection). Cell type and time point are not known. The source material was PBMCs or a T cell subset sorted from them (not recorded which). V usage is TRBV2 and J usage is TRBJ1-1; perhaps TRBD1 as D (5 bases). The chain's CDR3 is CASSPVATDGANTEAFF. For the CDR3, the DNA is TGTGCCAGCAGCCCCGTAGCAACAGATGGGGCGAACACTGAAGCTTTCTTT.